The clone carrying this T cell receptor (beta chain) was observed once. Its specificity is not known. This sample is drawn from a study of T cells in tuberculosis. Study overall: A South African cohort included IGRA-negative adolescents, latently infected IGRA-positive adolescents and adults with active tuberculosis.

V dropped 5 bases and J dropped 4; count of bases not matched to a gene: 9. This CDR3 has 15 amino acids. The germline gives CDR1 SGHVT, CDR2 SQSDAQ. Using immunoSEQ multiplex PCR, the repertoire was profiled, and TCRdb retains in-frame clones only, with some absent. The sample has about 31,000 clones; 95% to 97% are singletons. General observations from the study: GMM-specific TCRs were nearer to active tuberculosis alpha repertoires, suggesting expansion. Active tuberculosis cases were adults; controls were adolescents. Smaller alpha distances in active tuberculosis partly reflected shorter CDR3-alpha lengths.

The receptor's source is a donor aged 10-29 years with latent tuberculosis or without tuberculosis infection. The rearrangement joins TRBV7-4 to TRBJ2-5, with 8 bases identical to TRBD1. Material: PBMCs. Here the CDR3 DNA reads TGTGCCAGCAGCCAAACCGGACAGGGTGGAGAGACCCAGTACTTC. It is translated as CASSQTGQGGETQYF.